Listed below are T cell receptor beta chains from one sample, sequenced in a study of T cells in Graves' hyperthyroidism and ophthalmopathy. TCRdb itself ran the multiplex PCR reads through MiXCR, one entry per CDR3 protein. Of about 400,000 distinct CDR3 sequences listed, 14% to 15% are singletons. The sample comprised blood. Receptor source: a woman aged 25 to 45 with Graves' hyperthyroidism. CDR3s include the opening cysteine and the closing phenylalanine or tryptophan. The order of the fields is V gene, J gene, CDR3 protein.

>TRBV2|TRBJ1-5
CASRKDSNQPQHF
>TRBV7-6|TRBJ2-1
CASSPRVETNNEQFF
>TRBV2|TRBJ2-7
CASTQRGQYEQYF
>TRBV6-1|TRBJ1-1
CASRTALNTEAFF
>TRBV7-6|TRBJ2-6
CASSSWRPGSNSGANVLTF
>TRBV10-3|TRBJ2-3
CAISDGDSFPDTQYF
>TRBV18|TRBJ2-7
CASSPGYEQYF
>TRBV30|TRBJ1-5
CAWTFPGSNQPQHF
>TRBV27|TRBJ1-6
CASTITGGNSPLHF
>TRBV12-3/TRBV12-4|TRBJ1-1
CASSPTGPNTEAFF
>TRBV19|TRBJ2-2
CASSMVTGELFF
>TRBV6-1|TRBJ2-5
CASSLDRGREETQYF
>TRBV12-3/TRBV12-4|TRBJ2-1
CASSLLGAGGDEQFF
>TRBV20-1|TRBJ2-7
CSARDLWAGFGEQYF
>TRBV28|TRBJ1-2
CASSTPSGPLSYTF
>TRBV2|TRBJ1-5
CASRNRDSVNQPQHF